This passage covers 4 T cell receptor beta chains from one sample sequenced in a study of blood T cells in healthy people across ages. A sample-barcoded 5' primer and a J-beta primer mix were used in a second PCR of about 7 to 11 cycles. TCRdb analysed the 5' RACE reads with MiXCR anew, one entry per CDR3 protein. This sample has over a million distinct CDR3 sequences, with around two fifths found just once. Sample: blood. The receptor source for this set is a woman aged 18-29 years in good health.

This clonotype was picked up a small number of times. This CDR3 is CASWDRGSYEQYF. The CDR3 region has the DNA TGTGCCAGCTGGGACAGGGGATCCTACGAGCAGTACTTC. The V call is TRBV27, the J call TRBJ2-7; 10 bases match TRBD1. Per germline, CDR1 MNHEY and CDR2 SMNVEV (reference sequence). Germline trimming cut 8 bases from V and 1 base from J; bases unmatched to any gene: 2. The CDR3 length is 13 residues.

The V and J genes are TRBV7-2 and TRBJ2-7; tentative D call: TRBD1 (6 bases). V shed 6 bases and J shed 3 bases, with 15 bases lying between them. The CDR3 loop spans 14 amino acids. Germline V gene data show CDR1 as SGHTA and CDR2 as FQGNSA. CDR3 in amino acids: CASSYILGHYEQYF. For the CDR3, the DNA is TGTGCCAGCAGTTATATTTTGGGACACTACGAGCAGTACTTC. Full variable domain (rest looked up from reference TRBV7-2 and TRBJ2-7): GAGVSQSPSNKVTEKGKDVELRCDPISGHTALYWYRQSLGQGLEFLIYFQGNSAPDKSGLPSDRFSAERTGGSVSTLTIQRTQQEDSAVYLCASSYILGHYEQYFGPGTRLTVT.

About this clonotype: The junction does not match germline at one end; this may be a read error. This rearrangement joins TRBV28 to TRBJ2-7, with TRBD1 matching over 11 bases. From germline, CDR1 is MDHEN and CDR2 SYDVKM. This CDR3 is built from 15 residues. The CDR3 DNA reads TGTGCCAGCAGTTTTTACGGACAGGGGGCCTACGAGCGGTACTTC. Protein sequence: CASSFYGQGAYERYF.

This clonotype turned up a few times. The chain uses TRBV20-1 and TRBJ2-1; the D gene is possibly TRBD2 (6 bases). CDR1 and CDR2 (germline): DFQATT, SNEGSKA (reference sequence). The CDR3 length is 14 residues. V was cut by 5 bases and J by 3 bases, with 14 bases left in between. The DNA of the CDR3 is TGCAGTGCTTTGGACGGGGGAATCTACAATGAGCAGTTCTTC. Amino acids: CSALDGGIYNEQFF.